One and the same sample provided the 18 T cell receptor beta chains below, sequenced in a study of read filtering for tumor transcriptome and immune sequencing. The library was built from roughly 400 ng RNA with molecular barcoded adaptors for alpha/delta and beta/gamma chains. TCRdb used MiXCR to reprocess the reads, holding one entry per CDR3 protein. There are 7,000 to 10,000 distinct CDR3 sequences in the sample; about a sixth occur only once, and 20% to 30% lies in the top ten. The sequenced sample consisted of a population of CD138-negative cells sorted from bone marrow. The receptor set was obtained from a donor over 35 with multiple myeloma.

Worth noting for this clonotype: This probably arose from a read error, given a far larger clone one base away. The genes are TRBV11-3 and TRBJ2-7, with 8 bases fitting TRBD2. This CDR3 region has 14 residues. Germline V lookup: CDR1 SGHNT, CDR2 YENEEA. Trimming took 4 bases from V and 6 from J; bases not matched to a gene: 8. The CDR3: CASSSSGGRCEQYF. CDR3 sequence (DNA): TGTGCCAGCAGCTCCTCGGGAGGGCGCTGCGAGCAGTACTTC.

This clonotype was seen many times. The rearrangement links TRBV19 to TRBJ2-7; no reliable D call. CDR3 size: 13 residues. Germline-derived CDR1 and CDR2 are LNHDA and SQIVND (reference sequence). V shed 5 bases and J shed 4 bases, with 12 bases lying between them. CDR3 protein: CASSDLSPYEQYF. The CDR3 DNA reads as TGTGCCAGTAGTGACCTGAGCCCATACGAGCAGTACTTC.

In its sample, this clonotype is medium-sized (0.01 to 0.1%). The chain couples TRBV4-3 to TRBJ2-1; the D is unclear. CDR1 LGHNA and CDR2 YSLEER come from the germline V gene. This CDR3 spans 14 amino acids. Trimming pared 4 bases from V and 0 bases from J, leaving 7 bases between. The chain's CDR3 is CASSLADSYNEQFF. Written as DNA, the CDR3 is TGCGCCAGCAGCCTAGCCGACTCCTACAATGAGCAGTTCTTC.

In its sample, this clonotype was seen many times. V gene TRBV11-2 combines with J gene TRBJ2-2, with D possibly TRBD1 on 5 matching bases. V lost 4 bases and J 2 bases, leaving 8 bases between the germline ends. Germline V gene sequence: CDR1 SGHAT, CDR2 FQNNGV. This CDR3 spans 14 amino acids. CDR3 bases: TGTGCCAGCAGCTGGCAGGGCAACACCGGGGAGCTGTTTTTT. As protein: CASSWQGNTGELFF.

Concerning this clonotype: With only one base between it and a far larger clone, this is likely a read error. The chain carries TRBV12-3 or TRBV12-4 and TRBJ2-4; D possibly corresponds to TRBD2 (5 bases). This CDR3 comprises 17 residues. CDR3 coding DNA: TGTGCCAGCAGTTTGGACGGTGCCCTTCTAGCCAAAAACATTCTGTACTTC. Its protein is CASSLDGALLAKNILYF.

This clonotype was seen repeatedly, ten times or more. V gene TRBV30 combines with J gene TRBJ1-1, with 9 bases lining up with TRBD1. From germline, CDR1 is GTSNPN and CDR2 SVGIG (reference sequence). CDR3 length: 14 amino acids. V lost 3 bases, J lost 1 base, and 3 bases stayed unmatched. Written as DNA, the CDR3 is TGTGCCTGGAGGAAGGACAGGGGGAACACTGAAGCTTTCTTT. It specifies CAWRKDRGNTEAFF. The whole variable domain, remainder taken from reference TRBV30 and TRBJ1-1, is SQTIHQWPATLVQPVGSPLSLECTVEGTSNPNLYWYRQAAGRGLQLLFYSVGIGQISSEVPQNLSASRPQDRQFILSSKKLLLSDSGFYLCAWRKDRGNTEAFFGQGTRLTVV.

This clonotype appeared many times. The chain couples TRBV7-3 to TRBJ1-1; D uncertain. The V end lost 0 bases, the J end lost 4 bases, and 9 bases lay between the germline ends. Germline V lookup: CDR1 SGHTA, CDR2 FQGTGA. This CDR3 comprises 14 residues. The CDR3 DNA follows: TGTGCCAGCAGCTTAACCCCGTGGGGCACTGAAGCTTTCTTT. It translates to CASSLTPWGTEAFF.

In its sample, this clonotype was seen many times. J is TRBJ2-3 and V is TRBV6-6; 14 bases agree with TRBD2. Germline CDR1 MNHNY, CDR2 SVGAGI (reference sequence). The CDR3 extends over 16 amino acids. Trimming cost V 4 bases and J 4 bases; bases outside gene matches: 4. The CDR3 sequence: CASSSPGLAGADTQYF. The CDR3 nucleotides are TGTGCCAGCAGTTCCCCGGGACTAGCGGGAGCAGATACGCAGTATTTT.

This clonotype was counted at least ten times. V is TRBV29-1 and J is TRBJ2-7; TRBD1 aligns across 7 bases. Germline V gene data show CDR1 as SQVTM and CDR2 as ANQGSEA. This CDR3 has 15 amino acids. After removal of 3 bases from V and 0 bases from J, the junction contained 8 bases not matched to a gene. The CDR3 DNA sequence: TGCAGCGTTGACCTGACAGGGATGAGCTCCTACGAGCAGTACTTC. Translating it yields CSVDLTGMSSYEQYF.

About this clonotype: A far larger clone is just one base off, so this is likely a read error. The chain links TRBV6-1 to TRBJ2-1, with TRBD2 matching over 10 bases. The germline gives CDR1 MNHNS, CDR2 SASEGT. This CDR3 comprises 15 residues. In nucleotides, the CDR3 is TGTGCCAGCAGTACCGGGACTAGCGTCAACAATGGGCAGTTCTTC. Residues: CASSTGTSVNNGQFF.

Details on this clonotype: One base separates it from a far larger clone, so it is likely a read error. The CDR3 end shows no conserved phenylalanine or tryptophan, and so a read error is likely. The rearrangement joins TRBV6-5 to TRBJ2-1, with D uncertain. There are 13 residues in the CDR3. The germline V and J ends were trimmed by 7 bases and 10 bases, with 17 bases remaining between them. Looked up from germline, CDR1 is MNHEY and CDR2 is SVGAGI. DNA for the CDR3: TGTGCCAGCACCGAACCGGGTTTGCGCGAGCAGTTCGTC. Its protein is CASTEPGLREQFV.

This clonotype was counted at least ten times. A much larger clone is a single base away; this may be a read error. The chain has TRBV12-3 or TRBV12-4 and TRBJ2-4, with 7 bases matching TRBD1. V gave up 8 bases and J gave up 9 bases; unmatched junction bases: 7. This CDR3 region has 12 residues. CDR3 bases: TGTGCCAGCGGGTTTTCAGGGGGCATTCAGTACTTC. Protein sequence: CASGFSGGIQYF.

Comments on this clonotype: A far bigger clonotype differs at one base, so this is likely a read error. The chain combines TRBV7-9 with TRBJ1-2; perhaps TRBD1 as D (5 bases). The V gene lost 2 bases and the J gene lost 1 base, with 14 bases spanning the gap. Germline V gene sequence: CDR1 SEHNR, CDR2 FQNEAQ (reference sequence). The CDR3 sequence is 16 residues long. The CDR3 sequence: CASSLSGQRCNYGYTF. The CDR3 DNA is TGTGCCAGCAGCTTATCAGGGCAGCGCTGTAACTATGGCTACACCTTC.

This clonotype was observed many times. The chain combines TRBV5-3 with TRBJ2-5; no reliable D call. TRBV5-3 is filed as an ORF, its function uncertain. Trimming left V 1 base short and J 5 bases short, with 3 bases between. This CDR3 spans 11 amino acids. The chain's CDR3 is CARSLLETQYF. DNA for the CDR3: TGTGCCAGAAGCTTGTTGGAGACCCAGTACTTC.

This clonotype is classed as medium-sized (0.01 to 0.1%). The CDR3: CASSFRKLFF. CDR3 DNA sequence: TGTGCCAGCAGCTTCCGAAAACTGTTTTTT. V usage is TRBV6-1 and J usage is TRBJ1-4; D is uncertain. V shed 6 bases and J shed 10 bases, with 6 bases lying between them. Germline V gene data show CDR1 as MNHNS and CDR2 as SASEGT. This CDR3 is 10 amino acids long.

This clonotype has a count of ten or more. This CDR3 reads CASSSGGAVNEQFF. In DNA form, the CDR3 reads TGTGCCAGCTCTAGCGGGGGGGCGGTCAATGAGCAGTTCTTC. The rearrangement uses TRBV28 and TRBJ2-1; 12 bases align to TRBD2. The CDR3 sequence is 14 residues long. Germline V gene lookup returns CDR1 MDHEN and CDR2 SYDVKM. The trim removed 8 bases at V and 6 bases at J, leaving 5 bases unmatched.

This clonotype was seen ten or more times. The CDR3 DNA is TGTGCCAGCAGCTTGGGTAGCGGGGTCGTCCAAGAGACCCAGTACTTC. Translating gives CASSLGSGVVQETQYF. The rearrangement links TRBV7-2 to TRBJ2-5, with 8 positions matching TRBD2. The CDR3 contains 16 residues. Germline trimming cut 3 bases from V and 1 base from J; bases unmatched to any gene: 7. Germline values: CDR1 SGHTA, CDR2 FQGNSA.

Of note for this clonotype: Only one base separates this from a far larger clonotype, so it likely reflects a read error. The CDR3 is CASSSGGEQHF. The CDR3, as DNA: TGTGCCAGCAGCTCTGGGGGCGAGCAGCACTTC. The J gene is TRBJ2-7, the V gene TRBV12-3 or TRBV12-4, with D perhaps TRBD1 (6 bases). The CDR3 has 11 amino acids.